The 4 T cell receptor beta chains below all came from one sample that was sequenced in a study of T cells in women clearing cervical HPV infection. Here immunoSEQ multiplex PCR was the method, and the copy in TCRdb shows in-frame clones only, minus some. The record lists some 25,000 clones, of which the ten most abundant hold roughly 6.8%. What was sequenced was blood buffy coat. These receptors came from a woman aged 18 to 75 with a cervical HPV16 infection that either progressed to CIN3+ or cleared (not recorded which).

A note on this clone: The read finishes 3 residues shy of the CDR3 end, and the germline J gene is used to complete it. The chain recombines TRBV30 with TRBJ1-2; 7 nucleotides agree with TRBD1. V was clipped by 0 bases and J by 6 bases; unmatched bases: 10. The CDR3 length is 15 residues. Germline loops: CDR1 GTSNPN, CDR2 SVGIG (reference sequence). The CDR3 bases that were read are TGTGCCTGGAGTGTACTTTGGGACAGACAGCATGGC. This codes for CAWSVLWDRQHG. In full, the CDR3 is CAWSVLWDRQHGYTF.

Comments on this clone: The read is 3 residues too short to cover the CDR3 end, so that end is filled in from the germline J gene. The gene calls are TRBV29-1 and TRBJ1-1, with D tentatively TRBD1 (5 bases). This CDR3 region has 13 residues. Trimming took off 6 bases at V and 2 bases at J, with 13 bases between the two ends. Germline CDR1 SQVTM, CDR2 ANQGSEA. CDR3 region: CSVESQVNTEAFF. The covered CDR3 bases are TGCAGCGTCGAATCACAGGTAAACACTGAA.

A note on this clone: From the germline J gene comes the end of the CDR3, since the read stops 3 residues before it. V and J are TRBV5-8 and TRBJ1-4, with a weak D call TRBD1 (5 bases). The germline gives CDR1 SGHTS, CDR2 YDEGEE. The V end was cut by 6 bases, the J end by 7 bases, with 19 bases between. This CDR3 has 15 amino acids. CDR3 amino acids: CASTDPRVVSEKLFF. Partial CDR3 DNA: TGTGCCAGCACCGATCCCAGGGTCGTCAGTGAAAAA.

As for this clone: The CDR3 extends 3 residues past the end of the read, so its final part is completed from the germline J gene. The rearrangement links TRBV7-3 to TRBJ2-2, with a possible D match to TRBD1 (6 bases). Per germline, CDR1 SGHTA and CDR2 FQGTGA. The CDR3 covers 16 residues. Trimming removed 4 bases at V and 5 bases at J, with 17 bases between. The CDR3 sequence is CASSSVPKQGTGELFF. The covered CDR3 bases are TGTGCCAGCAGCTCAGTCCCTAAACAGGGAACCGGGGAG.